A selection of T cell receptor beta chains follows, all from one sample in a study of T cell changes during pregnancy in multiple sclerosis. Using immunoSEQ multiplex PCR, the repertoire was profiled, and TCRdb retains in-frame clones only, with some absent. The repertoire has approximately 41,000 clones, nearly 90% of them found once; the top ten carry approximately 1.1%. This specimen was CD4+ T cells from peripheral blood mononuclear cells, taken in the first trimester of pregnancy. Receptors were obtained from a female donor with multiple sclerosis, enrolled in a pregnancy study. Each CDR3 is given with its conserved first and last residue. A D gene is named only where the DNA matches it firmly. Size values are once, few and many counts, or a class for expanded clones, and some rows have none.

TRBV30,TRBJ2-7,-,TRBD2,CAWSSGLAGEVWYF,TGTGCCTGGAGTAGTGGATTAGCGGGAGAGGTCTGGTACTTC
TRBV9,TRBJ1-4,-,-,CASSPRGGAREKLFF,TGTGCCAGCAGCCCACGGGGGGGGGCTAGGGAAAAACTGTTTTTT
TRBV28,TRBJ2-1,-,TRBD2,CASSPGGGNEQFF,TGTGCCAGCAGCCCCGGCGGGGGCAATGAGCAGTTCTTC
TRBV7-9,TRBJ1-1,-,-,CASSFGEGTEAFF,TGTGCCAGCAGCTTTGGGGAGGGTACTGAAGCTTTCTTT
TRBV7-9,TRBJ2-3,-,TRBD1,CASSLGTGSTDTQYF,TGTGCCAGCAGCTTAGGGACAGGCAGCACAGATACGCAGTATTTT
TRBV10-2,TRBJ2-6,-,TRBD2,CASSGTSGSSGANVLTF,TGCGCCAGCAGTGGGACTAGCGGAAGCTCTGGGGCCAACGTCCTGACTTTC
TRBV2,TRBJ2-1,-,TRBD2,CASGLAGNEQFF,TGTGCCAGCGGACTAGCGGGAAATGAGCAGTTCTTC
TRBV4-1,TRBJ1-5,-,-,CASSQNPNGQLSNQPQHF,TGCGCCAGCAGCCAAAACCCTAACGGACAGCTTAGCAATCAGCCCCAGCATTTT
TRBV2,TRBJ2-7,once,-,CASNQFQNAYEQYF,TGTGCCAGCAACCAGTTTCAGAATGCCTACGAGCAGTACTTC
TRBV23-1,TRBJ1-5,-,-,CASSQSRGRCQPQHF,TGCGCCAGCAGTCAATCGCGGGGGCGGTGCCAGCCCCAGCATTTT
TRBV28,TRBJ2-7,-,-,CASSVQGGFYSYEQYF,TGTGCCAGCAGTGTACAGGGGGGGTTTTACTCCTACGAGCAGTACTTC
TRBV6-5,TRBJ1-2,-,-,CASSEDSPLSGYTF,TGTGCCAGCAGTGAAGACAGCCCACTGAGTGGCTACACCTTC
TRBV28,TRBJ1-1,-,-,CASSSPGGGDANTEAFF,TGTGCCAGCAGTTCACCCGGGGGGGGCGATGCGAACACTGAAGCTTTCTTT
TRBV7-2,TRBJ2-7,-,TRBD1,CASSSRTGRSYEQYF,TGTGCCAGCAGCTCGAGGACAGGGAGATCCTACGAGCAGTACTTC
TRBV9,TRBJ1-5,-,-,CASSGPDRNQPQHF,TGTGCCAGCAGCGGCCCGGACAGAAATCAGCCCCAGCATTTT
TRBV7-3,TRBJ2-1,-,TRBD2,CASSFRLAGLNEQFF,TGTGCCAGCAGCTTCCGACTAGCGGGGCTCAATGAGCAGTTCTTC
TRBV5-1,TRBJ2-3,-,TRBD2,CASSLGLAGQNTQYF,TGCGCCAGCAGCTTGGGACTAGCGGGTCAGAATACGCAGTATTTT
TRBV16,TRBJ2-1,-,-,CASSQTPSMGDEQFF,TGTGCCAGCAGCCAGACCCCATCTATGGGCGATGAGCAGTTCTTC
TRBV6-5,TRBJ2-3,-,TRBD2,CASSLSGRGTDTQYF,TGTGCCAGCAGTCTGAGCGGGAGGGGCACAGATACGCAGTATTTT
TRBV7-3,TRBJ2-7,-,-,CASSSHREVSSYEQYF,TGTGCCAGCAGTTCTCACAGGGAAGTCTCCTCCTACGAGCAGTACTTC
TRBV6-5,TRBJ1-2,-,-,CASSYSRSRGGYTF,TGTGCCAGCAGTTACTCGCGTAGCAGGGGCGGCTACACCTTC
TRBV7-9,TRBJ2-3,-,TRBD1,CASSINRGRGTDTQYF,TGTGCCAGCAGCATTAACAGGGGGCGAGGCACAGATACGCAGTATTTT
TRBV7-2,TRBJ1-3,-,-,CASSPGLSGNTIYF,TGTGCCAGCAGCCCGGGACTCTCTGGAAACACCATATATTTT
TRBV4-2,TRBJ1-1,-,-,CASSQAIGGQRMNTEAFF,TGTGCCAGCAGCCAAGCAATTGGTGGACAGCGTATGAACACTGAAGCTTTCTTT
TRBV6-5,TRBJ1-4,-,-,CASSYGGRLYEKLFF,TGTGCCAGCAGTTACGGGGGGAGGTTGTATGAAAAACTGTTTTTT
TRBV7-2,TRBJ2-3,-,-,CASSFAGTFTDTQYF,TGTGCCAGCAGCTTCGCCGGGACTTTCACAGATACGCAGTATTTT
TRBV28,TRBJ1-2,-,-,CASSPGTQVYGYTF,TGTGCCAGCAGCCCCGGGACACAGGTCTATGGCTACACCTTC
TRBV9,TRBJ2-5,-,TRBD2,CASSVGVSGRAGETQYF,TGTGCCAGCAGCGTAGGGGTCAGCGGGAGGGCCGGGGAGACCCAGTACTTC
TRBV5-4,TRBJ1-2,-,-,CASSFPGDLGGYTF,TGTGCCAGCAGCTTCCCCGGGGACTTAGGAGGCTACACCTTC
TRBV27,TRBJ2-1,-,TRBD2,CASSPSPAGISSYNEQFF,TGTGCCAGCTCCCCAAGCCCAGCGGGGATAAGCTCCTACAATGAGCAGTTCTTC
TRBV10-3,TRBJ2-4,-,-,CAISPFPTGWLENIQYF,TGTGCCATCAGTCCCTTCCCGACAGGCTGGTTGGAAAACATTCAGTACTTC
TRBV2,TRBJ1-2,-,TRBD1,CASRGQANYGYTF,TGTGCCAGCAGGGGACAGGCCAACTATGGCTACACCTTC
TRBV7-2,TRBJ1-1,-,-,CASSLKPGMNTEAFF,TGTGCCAGCAGCTTAAAGCCGGGGATGAACACTGAAGCTTTCTTT
TRBV11-3,TRBJ2-5,-,TRBD1,CASSSDRGVGETQYF,TGTGCCAGCAGCTCGGACAGGGGAGTAGGGGAGACCCAGTACTTC
TRBV5-4,TRBJ2-1,-,-,CASSLGHTHSYNEQFF,TGTGCCAGCAGCTTGGGGCATACCCACTCCTACAATGAGCAGTTCTTC
TRBV5-1,TRBJ1-2,-,TRBD1,CASSSNPGQGLWGYTF,TGCGCCAGCAGCTCCAATCCGGGACAGGGGCTGTGGGGCTACACCTTC
TRBV30,TRBJ1-5,once,TRBD1,CAWSVLRGGATSHDSNQPQHF,TGTGCCTGGAGTGTACTAAGAGGGGGCGCTACAAGCCACGATAGCAATCAGCCCCAGCATTTT
TRBV19,TRBJ1-5,-,TRBD1,CASSIGDSLYQPQHF,TGTGCCAGTAGTATAGGGGACAGCCTTTATCAGCCCCAGCATTTT
TRBV30,TRBJ1-2,-,-,CAWSPGHTNYGYTF,TGTGCCTGGAGTCCTGGACATACTAACTATGGCTACACCTTC
TRBV10-3,TRBJ1-3,once,-,CAIFEGTGNTIYF,TGTGCCATCTTCGAGGGTACTGGAAACACCATATATTTT
TRBV6-5,TRBJ1-2,-,-,CASSYLRASGYTF,TGTGCCAGCAGTTACCTCAGGGCAAGTGGCTACACCTTC
TRBV6-5,TRBJ2-1,-,-,CASINTGNEQFF,TGTGCCAGCATTAATACAGGGAATGAGCAGTTCTTC
TRBV5-1,TRBJ1-3,-,-,CASSLAGLSGNTIYF,TGCGCCAGCAGCTTGGCCGGACTGAGTGGAAACACCATATATTTT
TRBV6-5,TRBJ1-1,-,TRBD1,CASSSYPGQGATEAFF,TGTGCCAGCAGTTCTTACCCGGGACAGGGGGCAACTGAAGCTTTCTTT
TRBV6-5,TRBJ1-2,-,-,CASSQGTRGYTF,TGTGCCAGCAGTCAGGGGACGCGGGGCTACACCTTC
TRBV5-5,TRBJ2-7,-,-,CASTLVGSSYEQYF,TGTGCCAGCACCCTCGTGGGGAGCTCCTACGAGCAGTACTTC
TRBV19,TRBJ2-4,-,TRBD1,CASIARTGNIQYF,TGTGCCAGTATCGCTAGGACAGGGAACATTCAGTACTTC
TRBV7-6,TRBJ2-2,-,TRBD1,CASRFIQGADTGELFF,TGTGCCAGCAGATTCATTCAGGGGGCGGACACCGGGGAGCTGTTTTTT
TRBV7-2,TRBJ2-7,once,-,CASSAATYEQYF,TGTGCCAGCAGCGCCGCGACCTACGAGCAGTACTTC
TRBV27,TRBJ1-2,-,TRBD1,CASSRTGNIYYGYTF,TGTGCCAGCAGTAGGACAGGGAACATCTACTATGGCTACACCTTC
TRBV19,TRBJ1-4,-,TRBD1,CASSMGTAPEKLFF,TGTGCCAGTAGTATGGGGACAGCCCCTGAAAAACTGTTTTTT
TRBV11-2,TRBJ2-7,-,TRBD1,CASSLDPTGLGYEQYF,TGTGCCAGCAGCTTAGACCCGACAGGGTTGGGATACGAGCAGTACTTC
TRBV7-9,TRBJ2-5,-,TRBD2,CASSPGTSGTQETQYF,TGTGCCAGCAGCCCTGGGACTAGCGGGACTCAAGAGACCCAGTACTTC